The rows below give T cell receptor beta chains drawn from one sample of a study of blood T cell repertoires in COVID-19. Measured with immunoSEQ multiplex PCR; TCRdb has only the in-frame clones, and not every one. The table shows some 380,000 clones, with over 65% occurring only once. Source material: peripheral blood. Every receptor here comes from a human donor with acute or convalescent COVID-19. The donor label of this sample is uncertain. The CDR3 runs from the conserved cysteine through the conserved F or W. A D gene is named only where the DNA matches it firmly. Size tells how often a clone was seen (once, few, many) or the class of an expanded clone, and some rows leave it out.

d_gene,v_gene,abundance,j_gene,CDR3aa,CDR3nt
-,TRBV19,-,TRBJ2-7,CASSIDGGGSYEQYF,TGTGCCAGTAGTATAGATGGCGGAGGCTCCTACGAGCAGTACTTC
TRBD1,TRBV9,-,TRBJ1-3,CASSGHRGAGNTIYF,TGTGCCAGCAGCGGCCACAGGGGAGCTGGAAACACCATATATTTT
-,TRBV6-5,-,TRBJ2-7,CASTNLPGYEQYF,TGTGCCAGCACCAACTTGCCGGGGTACGAGCAGTACTTC
-,TRBV4-1,-,TRBJ1-2,CASSLINREGNGYTF,TGCGCCAGCAGCTTAATAAACAGGGAGGGGAATGGCTACACCTTC
TRBD1,TRBV6-6,-,TRBJ1-1,CASSYNAGGHTEAFF,TGTGCCAGCAGTTATAACGCAGGGGGTCACACTGAAGCTTTCTTT
TRBD1,TRBV28,-,TRBJ1-5,CASSPQGARNQPQHF,TGTGCCAGCAGTCCACAGGGGGCGCGAAATCAGCCCCAGCATTTT
TRBD1,TRBV27,-,TRBJ1-2,CASRKQGAYGYTF,TGTGCCAGCAGGAAACAGGGGGCGTATGGCTACACCTTC
TRBD1,TRBV18,-,TRBJ1-1,CASSRQGKPNTEAFF,TGTGCCAGCTCCCGACAGGGAAAGCCGAACACTGAAGCTTTCTTT
-,TRBV25-1,-,TRBJ2-7,CASSEIAAPYEQYF,TGTGCCAGCAGTGAGATAGCGGCCCCCTACGAGCAGTACTTC
-,TRBV7-9,-,TRBJ2-7,CASRISDEQYF,TGTGCCAGCAGGATTTCAGACGAGCAGTACTTC
-,TRBV2,-,TRBJ1-5,CASSTGFGNQPQHF,TGTGCCAGCAGTACAGGGTTCGGCAATCAGCCCCAGCATTTT
TRBD1,TRBV5-1,-,TRBJ2-5,CASSRDRDETQYF,TGCGCCAGCAGCCGCGACAGGGATGAGACCCAGTACTTC
TRBD2,TRBV7-6,once,TRBJ2-7,CASSLNSGGLGEQYF,TGTGCCAGCAGCTTAAATTCGGGAGGGCTCGGCGAGCAGTACTTC
TRBD1,TRBV6-6,-,TRBJ1-1,CASSYSGTGGTEAFF,TGTGCCAGCAGTTACTCCGGGACAGGGGGCACTGAAGCTTTCTTT
TRBD2,TRBV19,-,TRBJ2-1,CASSISATGTSGTYNEQFF,TGTGCCAGTAGTATATCGGCAACCGGGACTAGCGGGACCTACAATGAGCAGTTCTTC
-,TRBV18,few,TRBJ1-1,CASSSDSLNTEAFF,TGTGCCAGCTCGTCTGACAGCTTGAACACTGAAGCTTTCTTT
TRBD1,TRBV6-1,once,TRBJ2-7,CASSEFGTGASYEQYF,TGTGCCAGCAGTGAATTTGGGACAGGGGCCTCCTACGAGCAGTACTTC
-,TRBV4-2,-,TRBJ1-5,CASSHDGSVEYSNQPQHF,TGTGCCAGCAGCCACGATGGGTCGGTGGAGTATAGCAATCAGCCCCAGCATTTT
-,TRBV2,-,TRBJ1-3,CAAGYLANTIYF,TGTGCCGCCGGCTACTTAGCAAACACCATATATTTT
TRBD1,TRBV5-1,-,TRBJ2-5,CASSNSPTGAQETQYF,TGCGCCAGCAGCAATTCCCCAACAGGGGCCCAAGAGACCCAGTACTTC
TRBD1,TRBV9,-,TRBJ1-6,CASSPRWDRGRNSPLHF,TGTGCCAGCAGCCCACGGTGGGACAGGGGCCGCAATTCACCCCTCCACTTT
-,TRBV6-2/TRBV6-3,once,TRBJ1-5,CASSYSAPLIQPQHF,TGTGCCAGCAGTTACTCTGCCCCCCTAATTCAGCCCCAGCATTTT
-,TRBV18,-,TRBJ2-7,CASSPPGGQRYHEQYF,TGTGCCAGCTCACCACCGGGCGGACAGAGATACCACGAGCAGTACTTC
TRBD1,TRBV28,-,TRBJ1-5,CASSLPTGILSNQPQHF,TGTGCCAGCAGTCTACCGACAGGGATTTTGAGCAATCAGCCCCAGCATTTT